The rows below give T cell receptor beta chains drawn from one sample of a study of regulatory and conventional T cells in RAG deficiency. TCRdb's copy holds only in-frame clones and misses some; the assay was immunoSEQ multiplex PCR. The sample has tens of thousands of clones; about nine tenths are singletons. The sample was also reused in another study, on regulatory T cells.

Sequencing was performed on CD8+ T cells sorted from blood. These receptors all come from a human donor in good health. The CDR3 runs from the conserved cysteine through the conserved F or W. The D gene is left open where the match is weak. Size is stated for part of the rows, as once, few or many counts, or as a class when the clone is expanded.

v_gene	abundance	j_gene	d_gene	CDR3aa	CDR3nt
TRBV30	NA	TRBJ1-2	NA	CAWSLGQGYGYTF	TGTGCCTGGAGTTTAGGTCAGGGCTATGGCTACACCTTC
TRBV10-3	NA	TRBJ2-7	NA	CAISDGPGETYEQYF	TGTGCCATCAGTGATGGGCCGGGTGAAACCTACGAGCAGTACTTC
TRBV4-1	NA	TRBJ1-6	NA	CASSQERQTNSPLHF	TGCGCCAGCAGCCAAGAGAGGCAGACCAATTCACCCCTCCACTTT
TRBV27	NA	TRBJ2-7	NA	CASSPEATYEQYF	TGTGCCAGCAGTCCCGAAGCAACCTACGAGCAGTACTTC
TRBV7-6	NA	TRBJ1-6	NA	CASSSNINSPLHF	TGTGCCAGCAGCTCTAATATCAATTCACCCCTCCACTTT
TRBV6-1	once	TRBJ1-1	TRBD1	CASSPGTAEAFF	TGTGCCAGCAGTCCAGGGACAGCTGAAGCTTTCTTT
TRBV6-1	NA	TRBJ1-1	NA	CASSEVVMGGEKNTEAFF	TGTGCCAGCAGTGAAGTGGTCATGGGCGGGGAGAAGAACACTGAAGCTTTCTTT
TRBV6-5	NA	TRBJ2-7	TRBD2	CASSYSRREGDEQYF	TGTGCCAGCAGTTACTCCCGACGGGAGGGGGACGAGCAGTACTTC
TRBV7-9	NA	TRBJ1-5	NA	CASSSKSSQPQHF	TGTGCCAGCAGCTCCAAATCAAGTCAGCCCCAGCATTTT
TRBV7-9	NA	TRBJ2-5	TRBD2	CASRLAGGQETQYF	TGTGCCAGCAGGCTGGCGGGAGGACAAGAGACCCAGTACTTC
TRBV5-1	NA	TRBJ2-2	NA	CASSFTGELFF	TGCGCCAGCAGCTTCACCGGGGAGCTGTTTTTT
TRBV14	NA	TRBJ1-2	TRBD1	CASSQEQGVVYGYTF	TGTGCCAGCAGCCAAGAACAGGGGGTGGTCTATGGCTACACCTTC
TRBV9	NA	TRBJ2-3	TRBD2	CASSPAAAGGLTDTQYF	TGTGCCAGCAGCCCCGCGGCAGCGGGAGGGCTCACAGATACGCAGTATTTT
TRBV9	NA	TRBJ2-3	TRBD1	CASSVGQGAADTQYF	TGTGCCAGCAGCGTGGGACAGGGGGCGGCAGATACGCAGTATTTT